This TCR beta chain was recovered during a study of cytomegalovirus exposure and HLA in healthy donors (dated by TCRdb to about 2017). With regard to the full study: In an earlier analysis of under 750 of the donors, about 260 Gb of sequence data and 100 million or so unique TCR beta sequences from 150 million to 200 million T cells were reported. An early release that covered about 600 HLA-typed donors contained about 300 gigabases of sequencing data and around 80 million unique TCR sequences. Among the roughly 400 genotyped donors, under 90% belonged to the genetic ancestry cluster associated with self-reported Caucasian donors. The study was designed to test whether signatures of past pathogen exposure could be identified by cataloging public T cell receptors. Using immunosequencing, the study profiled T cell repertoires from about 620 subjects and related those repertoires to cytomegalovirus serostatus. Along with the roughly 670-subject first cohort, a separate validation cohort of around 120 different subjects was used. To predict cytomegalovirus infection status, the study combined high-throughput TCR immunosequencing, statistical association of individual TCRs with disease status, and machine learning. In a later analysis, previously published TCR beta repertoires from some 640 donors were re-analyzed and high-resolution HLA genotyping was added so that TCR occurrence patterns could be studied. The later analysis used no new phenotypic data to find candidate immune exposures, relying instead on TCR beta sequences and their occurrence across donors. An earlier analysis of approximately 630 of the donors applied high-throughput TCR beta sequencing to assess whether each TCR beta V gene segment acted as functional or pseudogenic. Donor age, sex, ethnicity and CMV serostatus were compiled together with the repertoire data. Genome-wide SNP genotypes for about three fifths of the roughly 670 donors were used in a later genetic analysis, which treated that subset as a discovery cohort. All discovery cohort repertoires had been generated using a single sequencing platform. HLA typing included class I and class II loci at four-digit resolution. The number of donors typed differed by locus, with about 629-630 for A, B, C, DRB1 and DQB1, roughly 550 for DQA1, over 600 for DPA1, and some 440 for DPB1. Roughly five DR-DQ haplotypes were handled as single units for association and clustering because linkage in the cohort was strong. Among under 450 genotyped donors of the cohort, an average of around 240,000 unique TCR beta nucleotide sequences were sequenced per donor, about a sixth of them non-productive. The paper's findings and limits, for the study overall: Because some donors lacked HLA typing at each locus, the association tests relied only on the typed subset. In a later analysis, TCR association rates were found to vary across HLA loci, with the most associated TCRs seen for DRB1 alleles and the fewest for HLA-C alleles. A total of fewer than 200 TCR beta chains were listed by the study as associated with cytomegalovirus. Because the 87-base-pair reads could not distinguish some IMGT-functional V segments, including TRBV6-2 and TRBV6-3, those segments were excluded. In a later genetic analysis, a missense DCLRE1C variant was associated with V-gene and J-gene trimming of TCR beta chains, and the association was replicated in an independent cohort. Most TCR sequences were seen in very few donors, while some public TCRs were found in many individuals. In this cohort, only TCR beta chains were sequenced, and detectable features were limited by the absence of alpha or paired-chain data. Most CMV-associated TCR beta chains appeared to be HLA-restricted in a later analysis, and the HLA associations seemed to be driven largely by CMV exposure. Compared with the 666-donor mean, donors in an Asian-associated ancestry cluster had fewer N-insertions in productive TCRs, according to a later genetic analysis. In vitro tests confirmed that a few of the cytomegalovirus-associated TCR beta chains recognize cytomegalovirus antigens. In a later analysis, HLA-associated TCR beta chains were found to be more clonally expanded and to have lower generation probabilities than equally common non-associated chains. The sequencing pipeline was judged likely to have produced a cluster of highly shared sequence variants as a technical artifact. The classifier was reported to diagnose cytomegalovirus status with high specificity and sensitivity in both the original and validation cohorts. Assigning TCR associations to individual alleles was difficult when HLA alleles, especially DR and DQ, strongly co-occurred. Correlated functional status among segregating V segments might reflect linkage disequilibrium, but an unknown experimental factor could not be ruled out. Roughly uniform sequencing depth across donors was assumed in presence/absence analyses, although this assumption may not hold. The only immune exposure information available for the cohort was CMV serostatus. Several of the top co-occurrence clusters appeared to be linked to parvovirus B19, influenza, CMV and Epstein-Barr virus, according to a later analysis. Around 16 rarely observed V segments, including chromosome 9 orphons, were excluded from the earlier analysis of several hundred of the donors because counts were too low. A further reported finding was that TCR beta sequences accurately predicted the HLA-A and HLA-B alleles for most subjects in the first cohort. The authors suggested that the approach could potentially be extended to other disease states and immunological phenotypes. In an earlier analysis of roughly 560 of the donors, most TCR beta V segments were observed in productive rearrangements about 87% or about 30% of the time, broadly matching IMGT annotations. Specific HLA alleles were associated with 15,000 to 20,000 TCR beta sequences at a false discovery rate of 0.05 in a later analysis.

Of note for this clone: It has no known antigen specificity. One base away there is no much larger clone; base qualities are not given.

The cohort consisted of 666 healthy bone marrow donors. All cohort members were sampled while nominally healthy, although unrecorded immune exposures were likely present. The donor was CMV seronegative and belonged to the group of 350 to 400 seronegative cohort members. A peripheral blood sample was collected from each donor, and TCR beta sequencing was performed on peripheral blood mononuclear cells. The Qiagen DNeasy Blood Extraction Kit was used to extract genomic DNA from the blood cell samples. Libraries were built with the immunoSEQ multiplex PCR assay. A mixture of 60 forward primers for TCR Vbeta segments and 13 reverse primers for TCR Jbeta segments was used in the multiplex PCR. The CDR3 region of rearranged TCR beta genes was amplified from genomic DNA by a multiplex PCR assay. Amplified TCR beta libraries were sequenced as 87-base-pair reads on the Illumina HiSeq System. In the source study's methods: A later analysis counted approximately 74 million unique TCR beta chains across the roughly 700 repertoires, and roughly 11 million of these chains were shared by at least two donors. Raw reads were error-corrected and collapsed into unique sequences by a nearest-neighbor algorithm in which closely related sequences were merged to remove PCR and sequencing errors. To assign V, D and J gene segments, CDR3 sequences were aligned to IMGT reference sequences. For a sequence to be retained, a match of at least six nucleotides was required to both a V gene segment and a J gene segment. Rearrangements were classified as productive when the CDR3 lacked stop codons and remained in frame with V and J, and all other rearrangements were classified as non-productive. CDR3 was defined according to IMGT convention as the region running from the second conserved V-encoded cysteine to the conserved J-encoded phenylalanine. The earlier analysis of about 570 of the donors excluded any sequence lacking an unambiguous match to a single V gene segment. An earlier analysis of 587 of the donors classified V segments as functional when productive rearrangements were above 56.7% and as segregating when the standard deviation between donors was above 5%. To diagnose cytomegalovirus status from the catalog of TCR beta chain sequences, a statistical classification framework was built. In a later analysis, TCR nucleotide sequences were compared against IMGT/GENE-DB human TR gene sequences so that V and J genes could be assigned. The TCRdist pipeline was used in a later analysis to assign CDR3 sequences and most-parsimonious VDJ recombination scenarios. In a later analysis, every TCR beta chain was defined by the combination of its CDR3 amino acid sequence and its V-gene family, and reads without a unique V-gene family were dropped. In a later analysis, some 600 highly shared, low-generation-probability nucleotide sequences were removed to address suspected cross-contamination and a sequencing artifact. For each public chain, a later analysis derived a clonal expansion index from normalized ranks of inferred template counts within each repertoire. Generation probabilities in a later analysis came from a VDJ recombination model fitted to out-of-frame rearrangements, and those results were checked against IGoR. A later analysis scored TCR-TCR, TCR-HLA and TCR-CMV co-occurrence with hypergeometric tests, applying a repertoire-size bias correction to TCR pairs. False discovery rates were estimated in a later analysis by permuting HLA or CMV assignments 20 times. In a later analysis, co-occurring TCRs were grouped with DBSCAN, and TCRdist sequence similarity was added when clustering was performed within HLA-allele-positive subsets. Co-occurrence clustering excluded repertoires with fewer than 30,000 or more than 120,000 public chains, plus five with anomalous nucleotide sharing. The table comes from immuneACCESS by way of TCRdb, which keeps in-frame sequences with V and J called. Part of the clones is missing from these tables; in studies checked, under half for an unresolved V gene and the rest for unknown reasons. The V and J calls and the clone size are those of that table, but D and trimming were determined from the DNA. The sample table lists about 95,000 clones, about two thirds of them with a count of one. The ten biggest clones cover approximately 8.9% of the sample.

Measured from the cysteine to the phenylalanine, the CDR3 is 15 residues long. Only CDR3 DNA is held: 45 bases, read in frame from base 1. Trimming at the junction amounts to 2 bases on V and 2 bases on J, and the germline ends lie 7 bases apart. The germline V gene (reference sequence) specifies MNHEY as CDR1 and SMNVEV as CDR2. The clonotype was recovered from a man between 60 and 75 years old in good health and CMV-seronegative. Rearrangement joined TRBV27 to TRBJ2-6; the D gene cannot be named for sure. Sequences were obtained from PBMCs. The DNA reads TGTGCCAGCAGTTTACAGGTAGCTGGGGCCAACGTCCTGACTTTC. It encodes CASSLQVAGANVLTF.